This T cell receptor beta chain derives from a study of T-cell reconstitution after alpha-beta-depleted transplantation in children. The germline V gene encodes CDR1 SGHDT and CDR2 YYEEEE. The CDR3 contains 13 residues. Between the trimmed V and J ends, which lost 4 bases and 3 bases, there was a span of 11 bases. This clonotype was observed a handful of times. Unique molecular identifiers tagged the TCRbeta library. TCRdb processed the PCR reads anew with MiXCR; each CDR3 protein has one entry. The sample lists 250,000 to 400,000 distinct CDR3 sequences; around 20% were seen once. Sample: PBMCs, mostly from graft donor cells, taken 180 days after TCRalphabeta/CD19-depleted stem cell transplant. The receptor was derived from a male patient between 5 and 17 years old who had a stem cell transplant for acute lymphoblastic leukemia, so the T cells may come from the graft donor. This chain connects TRBV5-6 to TRBJ2-7; no definite D call. The DNA for the CDR3 is TGTGCCAGCAGCCTGTCGGACGGCTACGAGCAGTACTTC. Translation gives CASSLSDGYEQYF. Combining the CDR3 with reference TRBV5-6 and TRBJ2-7 gives the whole variable domain DAGVTQSPTHLIKTRGQQVTLRCSPKSGHDTVSWYQQALGQGPQFIFQYYEEEERQRGNFPDRFSGHQFPNYSSELNVNALLLGDSALYLCASSLSDGYEQYFGPGTRLTVT.